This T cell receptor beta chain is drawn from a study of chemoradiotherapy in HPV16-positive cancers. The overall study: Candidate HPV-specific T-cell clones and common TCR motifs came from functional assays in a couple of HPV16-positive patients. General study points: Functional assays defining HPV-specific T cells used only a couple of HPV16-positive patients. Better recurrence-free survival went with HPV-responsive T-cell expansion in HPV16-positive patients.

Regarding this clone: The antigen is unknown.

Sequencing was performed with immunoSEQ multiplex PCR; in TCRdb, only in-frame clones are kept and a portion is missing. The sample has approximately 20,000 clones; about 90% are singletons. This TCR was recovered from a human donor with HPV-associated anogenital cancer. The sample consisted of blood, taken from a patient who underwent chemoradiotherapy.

CDR3 sequence (DNA): TGTGCCAGCAGATCCACAGGGAGCTCCTACGAGCAGTACTTC. It specifies CASRSTGSSYEQYF. The chain links TRBV27 to TRBJ2-7; TRBD1 is a possible D gene (6 bases). The CDR3 loop spans 14 amino acids. CDR1 is MNHEY, CDR2 SMNVEV, per germline (reference sequence). V shed 6 bases and J shed 0 bases, with 12 bases lying between them.